A selection of T cell receptor beta chains follows, all from one sample in a study of human T cells and chemical hapten exposure. TCRdb passed the RACE reads through MiXCR, listing each CDR3 protein once. The sample includes roughly 260,000 distinct CDR3 sequences, about 9% of them seen just once. Here the sequenced sample was whole blood, taken in connection with sensitization to the hapten diphenylcyclopropenone (DPC). All receptors derive from a woman in her thirties or forties with alopecia areata. Some clones in this sample may be carry-over from other donors' samples. The CDR3 runs from the conserved cysteine through the conserved F or W. Each record gives: clone size, V gene, D gene, J gene, CDR3 DNA, CDR3 protein. A D gene is named only where the DNA matches it firmly. Size is stated for part of the rows, as once, few or many counts, or as a class when the clone is expanded.

>.|TRBV28|TRBD2|TRBJ2-7
TGTGCCAGCAGCCTATTGGAGGCGGGGGCCTACGAGCAGTACTTC
CASSLLEAGAYEQYF
>few|TRBV19|.|TRBJ2-3
TGTGCCAGTGGTTCTACGGGAGTGGCAGGAATAGATACGCAGTATTTT
CASGSTGVAGIDTQYF
>few|TRBV12-3/TRBV12-4|.|TRBJ1-3
TGTGCCAGCAGTTTCGGGGTTGGCTCTGGAAACACCATATATTTT
CASSFGVGSGNTIYF
>.|TRBV20-1|TRBD2|TRBJ2-3
TGCAGTGCTCGGGCGGGACTACCGCAGTATTTT
CSARAGLPQYF
>many|TRBV11-2|TRBD2|TRBJ2-1
TGTGCCAGCAGCTCCGGGACTAGGCGGCTAGGGGCGTTCTTC
CASSSGTRRLGAFF
>few|TRBV20-1|TRBD1|TRBJ1-2
TGCAGTGCTGGAAATCCCGGGACAGCAAACTATGGCTACACCTTC
CSAGNPGTANYGYTF
>.|TRBV28|.|TRBJ2-3
TGTGCCAGTATAACGGACAGGGGTAAACTAGCGGGCCCAGATACGCAGTATTTT
CASITDRGKLAGPDTQYF
>few|TRBV6-2/TRBV6-3|TRBD1|TRBJ2-1
TGTGCCAGCCGGGAGGACAGGGGATGGGGTGAGCAGTTCTTC
CASREDRGWGEQFF
>.|TRBV4-1|.|TRBJ1-1
TGCGCCAGCAGCCAAGCTGGGGCGAATGAAGCTTTCTTT
CASSQAGANEAFF
>few|TRBV12-3/TRBV12-4|TRBD2|TRBJ2-5
TGTGCCAGCAGTTTAAACGTCGGGAGGGGGAGAGAGACCCAGTACTTC
CASSLNVGRGRETQYF
>few|TRBV5-6|TRBD2|TRBJ2-2
TGTGCCAGCAGCTGGGGACTAGCGCTTGGGACCGGGGAGCTGTTTTTT
CASSWGLALGTGELFF
>.|TRBV7-9|.|TRBJ2-7
TGTGCCAGCAGCTTACCGACTAGGACCTACGAGCAGTACTTC
CASSLPTRTYEQYF
>few|TRBV5-1|TRBD2|TRBJ2-3
TGCGCCAGCAGCTACCGACTAGCGCCTGATACGCAGTATTTT
CASSYRLAPDTQYF
>.|TRBV28|TRBD1|TRBJ2-1
TGTGCCAGCACCTCCCTTAGCGGGACAGGGGACCCTGGGCAGTTCTTC
CASTSLSGTGDPGQFF
>.|TRBV28|.|TRBJ1-5
TGTGCCAGCAGTGCTCCAAGCCTCAATCAGCCCCAGCATTTT
CASSAPSLNQPQHF
>many|TRBV10-3|TRBD2|TRBJ2-3
TGTGCCATCCTCCCTAGCGGGAGGGGCACAGATACGCAGTATTTT
CAILPSGRGTDTQYF
>few|TRBV6-5|TRBD1|TRBJ2-7
TGTGCCAGCAGTATCACGGGACAGCGACCCTACGAGCAGTACTTC
CASSITGQRPYEQYF
>few|TRBV11-2|TRBD1|TRBJ1-1
TGTGCCAGCAGCCTCGACAGGGTCACTGAAGCTTTCTTT
CASSLDRVTEAFF
>few|TRBV20-1|.|TRBJ2-2
TGCAGTGCTAGAAAGCGAAATACCGGGGAGCTGTTTTTT
CSARKRNTGELFF
>few|TRBV20-1|TRBD2|TRBJ2-7
TGCAGTGCCGCAGCTGGCGGGGGTCCGGCGGGCTCCTACGAGCAGTACTTC
CSAAAGGGPAGSYEQYF
>many|TRBV5-1|.|TRBJ2-5
TGCGCCAGCAGCTTTGGGGGTCTCAGCCAAGAGACCCAGTACTTC
CASSFGGLSQETQYF
>few|TRBV29-1|.|TRBJ2-7
TGCAGCGTTGCGTCTGGTGTCGAGCAGTACTTC
CSVASGVEQYF
>many|TRBV20-1|.|TRBJ2-3
TGCAGTGCTAGAGATCCCCCCAGCGGCGCTAGGGATACGCAGTATTTT
CSARDPPSGARDTQYF
>few|TRBV7-3|TRBD1|TRBJ1-1
TGTGCCAGCAGCCCCCAAACAGGGGTAACTTTCACTGAAGCTTTCTTT
CASSPQTGVTFTEAFF
>.|TRBV11-2|.|TRBJ2-7
TGTGCCAGCAGCTTAGGTCAGCCGCCCTACGAGCAGTACTTC
CASSLGQPPYEQYF
>.|TRBV6-2/TRBV6-3|.|TRBJ2-4
TGTGCCTGCAGGAGAATACCTGAGAACATTCAGTACTTC
CACRRIPENIQYF
>few|TRBV12-3/TRBV12-4|.|TRBJ2-7
TGTGCCAGCAGTCTCACGGAATACGAGCAGTACTTC
CASSLTEYEQYF
>.|TRBV5-1|TRBD1|TRBJ1-6
TGCGCCAGCAGCTTGGAGGGGGCTGCTTCACCCCTCCACTTT
CASSLEGAASPLHF
>few|TRBV9|.|TRBJ2-3
TGTGCCAGCAGCGTAGCCCAGCGACCCACAGATACGCAGTATTTT
CASSVAQRPTDTQYF
>many|TRBV7-2|TRBD2|TRBJ2-3
TGTGCCAGCAGCTTGGGAGGGATCAGGACAGATACGCAGTATTTT
CASSLGGIRTDTQYF
>.|TRBV7-9|.|TRBJ2-4
TGTGCCAGCAGCTTATGGGGTACCGACGCAAGGGACATTCAGTACTTC
CASSLWGTDARDIQYF
>.|TRBV7-9|TRBD2|TRBJ2-7
TGTGCCAGCAGCGTTAGCGGGGCCTCCTACGAGCAGTACTTC
CASSVSGASYEQYF
>many|TRBV28|.|TRBJ1-2
TGTGCCAGCAGTCGGGACAAATCTAACTATGGCTACACCTTC
CASSRDKSNYGYTF
>.|TRBV6-6|.|TRBJ1-3
TGTGCCACCCGAAGGGCAAACACCATATATTTT
CATRRANTIYF
>few|TRBV20-1|TRBD2|TRBJ2-1
TGCAGTGCTAGGGGACTAGCGGGGGGCCCCTACAATGAGCAGTTCTTC
CSARGLAGGPYNEQFF
>.|TRBV10-3|TRBD1|TRBJ2-2
TGTGCCACAAGACAGGGGCAGAACACCGGGGAGCTGTTTTTT
CATRQGQNTGELFF